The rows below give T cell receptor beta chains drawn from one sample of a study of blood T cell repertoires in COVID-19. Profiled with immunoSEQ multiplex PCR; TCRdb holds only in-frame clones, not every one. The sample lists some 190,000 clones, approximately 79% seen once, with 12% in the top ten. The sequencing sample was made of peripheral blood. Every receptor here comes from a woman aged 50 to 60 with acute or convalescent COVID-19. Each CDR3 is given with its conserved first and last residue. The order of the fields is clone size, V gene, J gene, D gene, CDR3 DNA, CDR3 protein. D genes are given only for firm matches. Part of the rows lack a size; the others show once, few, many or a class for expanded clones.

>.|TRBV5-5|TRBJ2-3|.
TGTGCCAGCAGCACCCGACAGATCACAGATACGCAGTATTTT
CASSTRQITDTQYF
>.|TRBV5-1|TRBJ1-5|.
TGCGCCAGCAGGTTAACGGGGGGTGGGCCCCAGCATTTT
CASRLTGGGPQHF
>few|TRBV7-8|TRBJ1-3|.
TGTGCCAGCAGCTTAACAGGGTCCCCTCTCTCTGGAAACACCATATATTTT
CASSLTGSPLSGNTIYF
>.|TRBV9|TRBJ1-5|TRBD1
TGTGCCAGCAGCGCTTCACAGGGGCCCAATCAGCCCCAGCATTTT
CASSASQGPNQPQHF
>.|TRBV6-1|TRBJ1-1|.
TGTGCCAGCAGTGAACAAACAGGGATCACTGAAGCTTTCTTT
CASSEQTGITEAFF
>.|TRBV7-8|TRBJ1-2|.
TGTGCCAGCAACATCCCACAGGGTGGAGGCTACACCTTC
CASNIPQGGGYTF
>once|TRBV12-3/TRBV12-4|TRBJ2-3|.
TGTGCCAGCAGCCCAGGACTGGCGGATACGCAGTATTTT
CASSPGLADTQYF
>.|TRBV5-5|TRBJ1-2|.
TGTGCCAGCAGCTTTGAGACTCCCCGAGGCTATGGCTACACCTTC
CASSFETPRGYGYTF
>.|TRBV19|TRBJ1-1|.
TGTGCCACTAAGCGAGCCGGGACTACGAACACTGAAGCTTTCTTT
CATKRAGTTNTEAFF
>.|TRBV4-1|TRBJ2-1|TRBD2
TGCGCCAGCAGCCAAGAGTCAGGCGGGGGGACTTACAATGAGCAGTTCTTC
CASSQESGGGTYNEQFF
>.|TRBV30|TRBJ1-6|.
TGTGCCTGGAGACTACAGGGTAACTCACCCCTCCACTTT
CAWRLQGNSPLHF
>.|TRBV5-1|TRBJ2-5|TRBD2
TGCGCCAGCAGCTTGGCTTCCGGGGAGGGTTCAGGAACCCAGTACTTC
CASSLASGEGSGTQYF
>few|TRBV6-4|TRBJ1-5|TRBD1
TGTGCCAGCAGCCTAGACAGGGATCAGCCCCAGCATTTT
CASSLDRDQPQHF
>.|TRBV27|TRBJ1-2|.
TGTGCCAGCAGTTTATGGGGGGGCGCGGGTGGCTACACCTTC
CASSLWGGAGGYTF
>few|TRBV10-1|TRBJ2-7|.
TGCGCCAGCAGTGACCAGCGGGTGCTAACCTACGAGCAGTACTTC
CASSDQRVLTYEQYF
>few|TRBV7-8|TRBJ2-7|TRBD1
TGTGCCAGCAGTGGGGACAGGGGAGCCTACGAGCAGTACTTC
CASSGDRGAYEQYF
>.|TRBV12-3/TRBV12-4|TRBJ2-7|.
TGTGCCAGCAGTTTCGGTCTGTCGGAGCAGTACTTC
CASSFGLSEQYF
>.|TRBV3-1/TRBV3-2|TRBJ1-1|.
TGTGCCAGCAGCCAAGGCACTGTGAACACTGAAGCTTTCTTT
CASSQGTVNTEAFF
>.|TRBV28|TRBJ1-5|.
TGTGCCAGCCAAGGGGCAGGCAATCAGCCCCAGCATTTT
CASQGAGNQPQHF
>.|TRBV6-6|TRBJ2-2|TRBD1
TGTGCCAGCAGTACCGGACAGGCCAACACCGGGGAGCTGTTTTTT
CASSTGQANTGELFF
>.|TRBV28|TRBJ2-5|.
TGTGCCAGCAGTTCCTACTCGGGGGAGACCCAGTACTTC
CASSSYSGETQYF
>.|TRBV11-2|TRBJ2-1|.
TGTGCCAGCAGCTTAGGCGGGGGCACTAATGAGCAGTTCTTC
CASSLGGGTNEQFF
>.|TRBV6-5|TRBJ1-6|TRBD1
TGTGCCAGCTTACAGGGGGGCTCCTATAATTCACCCCTCCACTTT
CASLQGGSYNSPLHF
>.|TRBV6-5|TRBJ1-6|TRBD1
TGTGCCAGCAGTTACACACAGGGGTCCCCTAATTCACCCCTCCACTTT
CASSYTQGSPNSPLHF
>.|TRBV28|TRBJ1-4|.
TGTGCCAGCAGCCCCGGCCAGTCAGGTGAAAAACTGTTTTTT
CASSPGQSGEKLFF
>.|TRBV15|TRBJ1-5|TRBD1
TGTGCCACCAGCAGAGATACAGGGGTGGCCAATCAGCCCCAGCATTTT
CATSRDTGVANQPQHF
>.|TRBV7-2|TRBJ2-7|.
TGTGCCAGCAGCTTAGTCGGCGAGCAGTACTTC
CASSLVGEQYF
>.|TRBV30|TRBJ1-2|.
TGTGCCTGGAGTGCAGGCTATGGGGGGGCTAACTATGGCTACACCTTC
CAWSAGYGGANYGYTF
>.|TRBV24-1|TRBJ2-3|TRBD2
TGTGCCACCAGTGACCGCCTTAGCGGGGGGGCGATAGATACGCAGTATTTT
CATSDRLSGGAIDTQYF
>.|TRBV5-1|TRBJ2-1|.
TGCGCCAGCAGCTTGGGCGGGATGGATTACAATGAGCAGTTCTTC
CASSLGGMDYNEQFF
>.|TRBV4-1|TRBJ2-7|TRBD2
TGCGCCAGCAGCCAAGTTCTCACCCCGGGACTAGCGGGTAGCTCCTACGAGCAGTACTTC
CASSQVLTPGLAGSSYEQYF
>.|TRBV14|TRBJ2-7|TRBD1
TGTGCCAGCAGCCGGTACTGGACAGGGGAGGCGGACGAGCAGTACTTC
CASSRYWTGEADEQYF
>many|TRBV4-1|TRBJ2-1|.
TGCGCCAGCACCCGAGTCGAGGGGGTGGGCAATGAGCAGTTCTTC
CASTRVEGVGNEQFF
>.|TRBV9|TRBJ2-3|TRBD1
TGTGCCAGCAGCGTATCCCCCAACAGGGGGCGAACAGATACGCAGTATTTT
CASSVSPNRGRTDTQYF
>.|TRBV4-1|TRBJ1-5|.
TGCGCCAGCAGCCGTCAAACGGGTGAGGCTCAGCCCCAGCATTTT
CASSRQTGEAQPQHF
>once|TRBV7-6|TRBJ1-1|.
TGTGCCAGCAGCTTCGGGAACACTGAAGCTTTCTTT
CASSFGNTEAFF
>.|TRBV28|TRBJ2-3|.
TGTGCCAGCAGTTCAGTGCAGGGACTTTCAGATACGCAGTATTTT
CASSSVQGLSDTQYF
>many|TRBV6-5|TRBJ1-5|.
TGTGCCAGCAGCAGGGGTTCCAATCAGCCCCAGCATTTT
CASSRGSNQPQHF
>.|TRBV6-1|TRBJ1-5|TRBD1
TGTGCCAGCAGTGAAGCTAACCAGGGGGCGGATCAGCCCCAGCATTTT
CASSEANQGADQPQHF
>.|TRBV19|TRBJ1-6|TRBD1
TGTGCCAGTAGTATACTGACAGGGGGCGGCAATAATTCACCCCTCCACTTT
CASSILTGGGNNSPLHF
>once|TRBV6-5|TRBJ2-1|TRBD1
TGTGCCAGCAGTTACTCCGGGACAGGGGGTCTGGAGCAGTTCTTC
CASSYSGTGGLEQFF
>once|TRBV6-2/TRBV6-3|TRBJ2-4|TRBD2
TGTGCCAGCAGCTCCCGGGGGGTTGCCAAAAACATTCAGTACTTC
CASSSRGVAKNIQYF
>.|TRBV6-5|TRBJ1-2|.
TGTGCCAGCAGATCCTCAGCTACTATGCGGGGCTACACCTTC
CASRSSATMRGYTF
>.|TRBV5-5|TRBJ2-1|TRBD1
TGTGCCAGCAGCTTGGCCGATGGGACAGGGGGGAAGAATGAGCAGTTCTTC
CASSLADGTGGKNEQFF
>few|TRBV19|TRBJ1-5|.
TGTGCCAGTAGTATTAAACTTAGACAGGGCAATCAGCCCCAGCATTTT
CASSIKLRQGNQPQHF
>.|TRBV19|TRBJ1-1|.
TGTGCCAGTAGTATCGGGGGGCACGCTGAAGCTTTCTTT
CASSIGGHAEAFF
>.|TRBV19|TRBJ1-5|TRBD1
TGTGCCAGTAGTCCCCAGGGGGCGAGGCAGCCCCAGCATTTT
CASSPQGARQPQHF
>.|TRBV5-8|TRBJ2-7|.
TGTGCCAGCAGCCCCTACGGGGAAGGGGGCTACGAGCAGTACTTC
CASSPYGEGGYEQYF
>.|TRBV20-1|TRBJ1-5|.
TGCAGTGCTAGTTCAGGACTCACCGCTAATCAGCCCCAGCATTTT
CSASSGLTANQPQHF
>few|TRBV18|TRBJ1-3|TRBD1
TGTGCCAGCTCACCAGACAGGGGGATCGGAAACACCATATATTTT
CASSPDRGIGNTIYF
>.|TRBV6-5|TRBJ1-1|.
TGTGCCAGCAGCCCGCAGAGCGGGACTGAAGCTTTCTTT
CASSPQSGTEAFF
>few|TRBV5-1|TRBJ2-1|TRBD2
TGCGCCAGCAGCCCAGGACTAGCGTCGAGAAGCTCCTACAATGAGCAGTTCTTC
CASSPGLASRSSYNEQFF
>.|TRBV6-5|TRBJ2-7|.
TGTGCCAGCAGTTACTCTGGAGCGGGTCCCTACGAGCAGTACTTC
CASSYSGAGPYEQYF